A selection of T cell receptor beta chains follows, all from one sample in a study of blood T cells in healthy people across ages. In TCRdb, the 5' RACE reads were re-called with MiXCR into one record per CDR3 protein. The table records about 940,000 distinct CDR3 sequences, about 48% of them present only once. Specimen: blood. The origin of the receptors is a man aged 25 to 40 in good health. Both conserved end residues are part of each CDR3. The order of the fields is V gene, D gene, clone size, J gene, CDR3 protein, CDR3 DNA. D genes are given only for firm matches. Clone sizes are given selectively: once, few, many, or a class where the clone is expanded.

TRBV9,NA,NA,TRBJ1-1,CASSVRDNTEAFF,TGTGCCAGCAGCGTCCGGGACAACACTGAAGCTTTCTTT
TRBV25-1,NA,NA,TRBJ1-3,CASGEWDGHSGNTIYF,TGTGCCAGCGGTGAATGGGACGGGCACTCTGGAAACACCATATATTTT
TRBV27,TRBD2,NA,TRBJ2-1,CASSLSAGGLAGDEQFF,TGTGCCAGCAGTTTATCTGCCGGGGGACTAGCGGGAGATGAGCAGTTCTTC
TRBV4-1,NA,NA,TRBJ1-1,CASSHLGRGLAEAFF,TGCGCCAGCAGCCACCTGGGGCGGGGGCTCGCTGAAGCTTTCTTT
TRBV12-3/TRBV12-4,TRBD2,few,TRBJ2-7,CASSSRGGRNYEQYF,TGTGCCAGCAGTTCCCGGGGGGGGAGGAATTACGAGCAGTACTTC
TRBV3-1,TRBD2,NA,TRBJ2-3,CASSLAGGKLTDTQYF,TGTGCCAGCAGCTTAGCGGGGGGGAAACTCACAGATACGCAGTATTTT
TRBV5-1,TRBD1,few,TRBJ2-7,CASSSGQVGYEQYF,TGCGCCAGCAGCTCCGGACAGGTGGGATACGAGCAGTACTTC
TRBV20-1,NA,NA,TRBJ1-2,CSARDRGTNGYTF,TGCAGTGCTAGAGATAGAGGGACAAACGGCTACACCTTC
TRBV20-1,TRBD2,NA,TRBJ2-1,CSARAYGREVTNEQFF,TGCAGTGCTAGGGCCTACGGGCGGGAGGTAACGAATGAGCAGTTCTTC
TRBV18,NA,NA,TRBJ2-3,CASSPRLPGGTDTQYF,TGTGCCAGCTCACCACGGCTGCCGGGAGGCACAGATACGCAGTATTTT
TRBV10-3,NA,NA,TRBJ2-5,CAISDGGSRETQYF,TGTGCCATCAGTGACGGGGGTAGTCGAGAGACCCAGTACTTC
TRBV7-2,NA,NA,TRBJ2-7,CASSLEPGQTYEQYF,TGTGCCAGCAGCTTAGAACCGGGACAAACTTACGAGCAGTACTTC
TRBV5-1,NA,NA,TRBJ1-4,CASSPDSGFNEKLFF,TGCGCCAGCAGCCCGGACAGTGGATTCAATGAAAAACTGTTTTTT
TRBV6-4,NA,few,TRBJ2-7,CASSAPPGVLSYEQYF,TGTGCCAGCAGTGCCCCTCCGGGGGTCCTCTCCTACGAGCAGTACTTC
TRBV4-1,NA,NA,TRBJ2-3,CASSRGPGGTDTQYF,TGCGCCAGCAGCCGGGGCCCAGGGGGCACAGATACGCAGTATTTT
TRBV3-1,NA,NA,TRBJ1-2,CASSQTSAQGNSGYTF,TGTGCCAGCAGCCAGACATCGGCACAGGGTAACTCTGGCTACACCTTC
TRBV28,NA,few,TRBJ1-2,CASSWVGDYGYTF,TGTGCCAGCAGTTGGGTAGGGGACTATGGCTACACCTTC
TRBV11-3,NA,once,TRBJ1-2,CASSLESRGHGYTF,TGTGCCAGCAGCTTAGAATCCAGGGGCCATGGCTACACCTTC
TRBV4-3,TRBD1,NA,TRBJ2-7,CTSSQAGTGSFYEQYF,TGCACCAGCAGCCAAGCTGGGACAGGAAGCTTCTACGAGCAGTACTTC
TRBV28,TRBD1,few,TRBJ2-3,CASSLTGRDTQYF,TGTGCCAGCAGTTTGACAGGGAGAGATACGCAGTATTTT
TRBV4-1,NA,NA,TRBJ1-6,CASSQGTISPLHF,TGCGCCAGCAGCCAAGGAACGATCTCACCCCTCCACTTT
TRBV6-5,NA,NA,TRBJ1-6,CASSYSFKNSPLHF,TGTGCCAGCAGTTACTCGTTCAAGAATTCACCCCTCCACTTT
TRBV24-1,NA,NA,TRBJ2-4,CAMRQIIQYF,TGTGCCATGCGACAGATCATTCAGTACTTC